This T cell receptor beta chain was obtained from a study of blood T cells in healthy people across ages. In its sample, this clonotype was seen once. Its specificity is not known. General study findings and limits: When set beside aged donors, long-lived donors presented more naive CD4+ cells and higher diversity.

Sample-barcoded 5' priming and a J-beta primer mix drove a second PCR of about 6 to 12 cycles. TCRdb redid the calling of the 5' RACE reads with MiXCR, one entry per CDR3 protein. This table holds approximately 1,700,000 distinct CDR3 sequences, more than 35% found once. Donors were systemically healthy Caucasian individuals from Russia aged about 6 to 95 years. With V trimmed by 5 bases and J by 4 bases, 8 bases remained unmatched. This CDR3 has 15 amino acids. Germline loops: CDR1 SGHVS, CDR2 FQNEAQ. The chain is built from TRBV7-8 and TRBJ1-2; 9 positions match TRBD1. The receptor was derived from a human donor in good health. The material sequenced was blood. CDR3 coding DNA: TGTGCCAGCAGCCCCGGGACAGGGACCTTCTATGGCTACACCTTC. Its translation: CASSPGTGTFYGYTF.